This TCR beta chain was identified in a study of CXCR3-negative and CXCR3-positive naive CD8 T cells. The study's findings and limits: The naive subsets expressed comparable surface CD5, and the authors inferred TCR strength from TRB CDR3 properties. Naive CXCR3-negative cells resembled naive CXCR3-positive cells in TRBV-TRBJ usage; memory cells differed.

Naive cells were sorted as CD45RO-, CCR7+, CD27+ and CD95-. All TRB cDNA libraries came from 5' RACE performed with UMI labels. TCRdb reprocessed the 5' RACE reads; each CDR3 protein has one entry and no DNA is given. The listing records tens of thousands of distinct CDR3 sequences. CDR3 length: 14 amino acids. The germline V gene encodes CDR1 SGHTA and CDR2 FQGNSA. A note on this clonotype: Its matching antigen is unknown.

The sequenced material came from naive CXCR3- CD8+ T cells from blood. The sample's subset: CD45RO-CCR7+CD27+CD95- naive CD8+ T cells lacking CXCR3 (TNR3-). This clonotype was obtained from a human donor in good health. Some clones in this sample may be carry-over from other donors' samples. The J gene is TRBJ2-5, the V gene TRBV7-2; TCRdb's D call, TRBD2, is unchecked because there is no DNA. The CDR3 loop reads CASSEPGGWETQYF. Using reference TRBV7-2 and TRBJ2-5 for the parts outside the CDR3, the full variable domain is GAGVSQSPSNKVTEKGKDVELRCDPISGHTALYWYRQSLGQGLEFLIYFQGNSAPDKSGLPSDRFSAERTGGSVSTLTIQRTQQEDSAVYLCASSEPGGWETQYFGPGTRLLVL.